The clone carrying this T cell receptor (beta chain) was counted only a few times. The sample comes from a study of T cells after yellow fever vaccination. Germline loops: CDR1 SQVTM, CDR2 ANQGSEA. CDR3 size: 13 residues. With 3 bases removed from V and 5 bases from J, the gap between germline ends came to 11 bases. In TCRdb, the 5' RACE reads were re-called with MiXCR into one record per CDR3 protein. The sample consists of more than 350,000 distinct CDR3 sequences, around 10% of them appearing once. The input for sequencing was PBMCs, taken on the day of the first yellow fever vaccination. This sequence originates from a man aged 18 to 29 who received the YFV17D yellow fever vaccine. This chain joins TRBV29-1 and TRBJ2-1; D remains unclear. As DNA, the CDR3 is TGCAGCGTTGACCGTGGCCTAAACAATGAGCAGTTCTTC. It is translated as CSVDRGLNNEQFF.